The 26 T cell receptor beta chains listed next were all sequenced from one sample in a study of CD4 T cells in relation to SARS-CoV-2 and coronaviruses. Before the COVID-19 pandemic, during about 2011-2019, CD4+ T cells were taken from unexposed donors. CD4+ T cells were isolated from the cells after around 11 days of culture. These TCRs' antigens remain unknown. Produced via immunoSEQ multiplex PCR; TCRdb's table is partial and in-frame only. This table has roughly 25,000 clones, approximately 80% appearing once. Sequencing was carried out using CD4+ T cells from PBMCs, cultured in vitro. The receptors originated from a human donor in good health.

The chain is built from TRBV6-2 or TRBV6-3 and TRBJ1-2, with D possibly matching TRBD1 (6 bases). The V end was cut by 5 bases, the J end by 4 bases, with 20 bases between. The V gene's germline CDR1 is MNHEY and CDR2 SVGEGT. This CDR3 has 16 residues. CDR3 protein: CASSRAGNRALYGYTF. Written as DNA, the CDR3 is TGTGCCAGCAGTCGCGCGGGGAACAGGGCCCTCTATGGCTACACCTTC.

The rearrangement links TRBV28 to TRBJ1-6, with no clear D. V was pared by 8 bases and J by 4 bases, with 12 bases between. Germline V gene sequence: CDR1 MDHEN, CDR2 SYDVKM. The CDR3 consists of 14 residues. CDR3 loop: CASRKRPYNSPLHF. The CDR3 DNA follows: TGTGCCAGCCGGAAGAGACCTTATAATTCACCCCTCCACTTT.

This clone has a handful of counts. The gene calls are TRBV6-1 and TRBJ1-2; D may be TRBD1 (5 bases). CDR1 is MNHNS, CDR2 SASEGT, per germline. The CDR3 length is 13 residues. V was cut by 5 bases and J by 4 bases, with 11 bases left in between. This chain's CDR3 is CASSSRDGYGYTF. CDR3 nucleotide sequence: TGTGCCAGCAGTTCCCGGGACGGCTATGGCTACACCTTC.

The chain has TRBV10-1 and TRBJ1-1; D unclear. Trimming pared 5 bases from V and 1 base from J, leaving 8 bases between. Germline CDR1 is WNHNN and CDR2 is SYGVQD (reference sequence). This CDR3 contains 13 residues. CDR3 sequence reads: CASSPQQNTEAFF. The DNA of the CDR3 is TGCGCCAGCAGTCCTCAGCAGAACACTGAAGCTTTCTTT.

This chain connects TRBV2 to TRBJ1-3, with D perhaps matching TRBD1 (5 bases). This CDR3 has 15 residues. Germline V gene lookup returns CDR1 SNHLY and CDR2 FYNNEI. V lost 5 bases to trimming and J lost 0 bases, with 11 bases between them. The CDR3 reads CASSPGRISGNTIYF. CDR3 nucleotide sequence: TGTGCCAGCAGTCCGGGACGGATCTCTGGAAACACCATATATTTT.

The chain joins TRBV7-3 to TRBJ2-7; 8 bases agree with TRBD1. This CDR3 contains 14 residues. Germline CDR1 SGHTA, CDR2 FQGTGA. V shed 3 bases, J shed 5 bases, and the junction held 6 bases outside the gene matches. This CDR3 reads CASSLDRASHEQYF. The CDR3 DNA reads as TGTGCCAGCAGCTTGGACAGGGCTTCCCACGAGCAGTACTTC.

The gene calls are TRBV7-3 and TRBJ1-6; a possible D gene is TRBD1 (5 bases). The length of the CDR3 is 15 residues. The germline V and J ends were trimmed by 2 bases and 7 bases, with 12 bases remaining between them. Germline V gene sequence: CDR1 SGHTA, CDR2 FQGTGA. Here the CDR3 reads CASSLWGGENSPLHF. In DNA form, the CDR3 reads TGTGCCAGCAGCTTATGGGGGGGAGAGAATTCACCCCTCCACTTT.

This clone was picked up a small number of times. The CDR3 DNA reads TGTGCCAGCAGCTTGCTGGGTAGCGGGAACGACAATGAGCAGTTCTTC. It translates to CASSLLGSGNDNEQFF. This chain joins TRBV7-9 and TRBJ2-1; 8 bases match TRBD2. The CDR3 runs to 16 residues. The germline V gene encodes CDR1 SEHNR and CDR2 FQNEAQ (reference sequence). V lost 3 bases, J lost 5 bases, and 9 bases stayed unmatched.

This clone was seen a few times. This sequence joins TRBV11-3 and TRBJ2-1; TRBD2 matches 9 bases. Germline assignment: CDR1 SGHNT and CDR2 YENEEA. The V segment lost 8 bases and the J segment 5 bases; nucleotides outside the gene matches: 13. CDR3 length: 16 amino acids. The CDR3 reads CASSFGGLALNNEQFF. The CDR3 DNA sequence: TGTGCCAGCTCCTTTGGGGGACTAGCCCTGAACAATGAGCAGTTCTTC.

This chain joins TRBV5-4 and TRBJ2-6, with D tentatively TRBD2 (7 bases). The CDR3 loop spans 17 amino acids. Looked up from germline, CDR1 is SGHNT and CDR2 is YYREEE (reference sequence). The ends were cut back, 4 bases at V and 1 base at J, with 15 bases in the middle. Written as DNA, the CDR3 is TGTGCCAGCAGCCCCCGGGGGGCCCCATCTGGGGCCAACGTCCTGACTTTC. It specifies CASSPRGAPSGANVLTF.

The genes are TRBV4-1 and TRBJ2-5, with 7 bases matching TRBD2. The ends lost 1 base at V and 6 bases at J; junction bases unmatched: 14. This CDR3 has 17 amino acids. Germline assignment: CDR1 MGHRA and CDR2 YSYEKL. The CDR3 nucleotides read TGCGCCAGCAGCCAAGTATGGGAGGGAGGGCCTAAAAAGACCCAGTACTTC. It yields the protein CASSQVWEGGPKKTQYF.

This chain uses TRBV30 with TRBJ2-1, with TRBD1 as a possible D gene (5 bases). The V end was cut by 1 base, the J end by 4 bases, with 14 bases between. The CDR3 totals 15 residues. The germline V gene has CDR1 GTSNPN and CDR2 SVGIG (reference sequence). The CDR3 here is CAWSGPLTAYNEQFF. The CDR3 nucleotides are TGTGCCTGGAGTGGCCCCCTGACAGCATACAATGAGCAGTTCTTC.

The chain links TRBV3-1 (or the pseudogene TRBV3-2) to TRBJ2-7; 12 bases agree with TRBD2. The CDR3 sequence is 17 residues long. CDR1 LGHDT and CDR2 YNNKEL come from the germline V gene (reference sequence). The V gene end was trimmed by 4 bases and the J gene end by 1 base; junction bases not matched to a gene: 8. As DNA, the CDR3 is TGTGCCAGCAGCCTAAAACCTAGCGGGAGGGTGTCCTACGAGCAGTACTTC. Amino acid sequence: CASSLKPSGRVSYEQYF.

This clone was seen more than once but under ten times. This chain uses TRBV18 with TRBJ2-1; 10 nucleotides agree with TRBD2. From germline, CDR1 is KGHSH and CDR2 LQKENI. Germline trimming cut 2 bases from V and 5 bases from J; bases unmatched to any gene: 6. The CDR3 is 16 amino acids. CDR3 in amino acids: CASSPVAGGSHNEQFF. CDR3 nucleotide sequence: TGTGCCAGCTCACCAGTAGCGGGAGGATCCCACAATGAGCAGTTCTTC.

This chain joins TRBV10-3 and TRBJ1-5; D gene unclear. Germline CDR1 is ENHRY and CDR2 is SYGVKD. The CDR3 runs to 13 residues. Trimming shortened V by 4 bases and J by 5 bases, and 9 bases separated the two germline ends. CDR3 bases: TGTGCCATCAGTGTAACGGTTGATCAGCCCCAGCATTTT. Its translation is CAISVTVDQPQHF.

This clone was seen only a few times. The DNA for the CDR3 is TGTGCCAGCAGTCCCTTCGGGTCGGATGGCTACACCTTC. This codes for CASSPFGSDGYTF. The rearrangement links TRBV27 to TRBJ1-2, with D unclear. V was clipped by 5 bases and J by 6 bases, with 13 bases between them. The CDR3 consists of 13 residues. Germline V CDR1 and CDR2: MNHEY, SMNVEV (reference sequence).

This clone was recorded a few times. At one of its ends the junction is not consistent with the germline gene, which may arise from a read error. The V gene is TRBV9, the J gene TRBJ1-3; D might be TRBD1 (5 bases). There are 15 residues in the CDR3. The V gene's germline CDR1 is SGDLS and CDR2 YYNGEE. CDR3 sequence reads: CASSQRGQGGHTIYF. The CDR3 nucleotides are TGTGCCAGCAGCCAACGAGGGCAGGGTGGACACACCATATATTTT.

The chain is built from TRBV19 and TRBJ2-1; TRBD2 aligns across 11 bases. V lost 5 bases to trimming and J lost 0 bases; unmatched junction nucleotides: 9. The germline gives CDR1 LNHDA, CDR2 SQIVND (reference sequence). This CDR3 has 18 amino acids. Here the CDR3 DNA reads TGTGCCAGTAGTCCCGGACTAGCGGGTGCGCACTCCTACAATGAGCAGTTCTTC. As protein: CASSPGLAGAHSYNEQFF.

This sequence joins TRBV29-1 and TRBJ1-2; D uncertain. The germline V gene has CDR1 SQVTM and CDR2 ANQGSEA. V gave up 6 bases and J gave up 0 bases, with 5 bases separating them. This CDR3 is built from 11 residues. The CDR3 nucleotides read TGCAGCGTCCTAGCTAACTATGGCTACACCTTC. Translation gives CSVLANYGYTF.

This clone was observed a single time. J is TRBJ2-3 and V is TRBV6-6, with D perhaps matching TRBD2 (6 bases). The CDR3 sequence is 14 residues long. CDR1 is MNHNY and CDR2 is SVGAGI in the germline V gene (reference sequence). The V gene lost 3 bases and the J gene lost 2 bases, with 9 bases spanning the gap. CDR3 sequence (DNA): TGTGCCAGCAGTTATAGCGGTAACACAGATACGCAGTATTTT. Protein: CASSYSGNTDTQYF.

The V gene is TRBV7-2, the J gene TRBJ1-5; D is unclear. V was cut by 1 base and J by 4 bases, with 5 bases left in between. The CDR3 runs 13 residues. The germline CDR1 and CDR2 sequences are SGHTA and FQGNSA. CDR3 in DNA: TGTGCCAGCAGCTTAGGTTTGAATCAGCCCCAGCATTTT. This codes for CASSLGLNQPQHF. Based on the CDR3 plus reference TRBV7-2 and TRBJ1-5, the full variable domain is GAGVSQSPSNKVTEKGKDVELRCDPISGHTALYWYRQSLGQGLEFLIYFQGNSAPDKSGLPSDRFSAERTGGSVSTLTIQRTQQEDSAVYLCASSLGLNQPQHFGDGTRLSIL.

This rearrangement joins TRBV30 to TRBJ2-1; D unclear. The CDR3 consists of 18 residues. Trimming shortened V by 0 bases and J by 3 bases, and 21 bases separated the two germline ends. Germline CDR1 GTSNPN, CDR2 SVGIG (reference sequence). The CDR3 nucleotides read TGTGCCTGGAGTGTCATAATGGGTGCTAGGTGGGGCTACAATGAGCAGTTCTTC. This sequence encodes CAWSVIMGARWGYNEQFF.

The rearrangement links TRBV19 to TRBJ2-1, with 7 bases lining up with TRBD2. CDR1 and CDR2 from the germline V gene are LNHDA and SQIVND (reference sequence). The V gene end was trimmed by 3 bases and the J gene end by 9 bases; junction bases not matched to a gene: 8. CDR3 length: 14 amino acids. DNA of the CDR3: TGTGCCAGTAGTATTGTGGGGGAGGGCGCTGAGCAGTTCTTC. This encodes CASSIVGEGAEQFF. The full variable domain, rest sourced from reference TRBV19 and TRBJ2-1, is DGGITQSPKYLFRKEGQNVTLSCEQNLNHDAMYWYRQDPGQGLRLIYYSQIVNDFQKGDIAEGYSVSREKKESFPLTVTSAQKNPTAFYLCASSIVGEGAEQFFGPGTRLTVL.

The chain couples TRBV7-6 to TRBJ2-1; D is perhaps TRBD2 (6 bases). Trimming removed 3 bases at V and 2 bases at J, with 8 bases between. This CDR3 is built from 14 residues. Germline V gene lookup returns CDR1 SGHVS and CDR2 FNYEAQ. The DNA of the CDR3 is TGTGCCAGCAGCTTCCCGGGGGCCTACAATGAGCAGTTCTTC. This encodes CASSFPGAYNEQFF. The whole variable domain, filled in from reference TRBV7-6 and TRBJ2-1, reads GAGVSQSPRYKVTKRGQDVALRCDPISGHVSLYWYRQALGQGPEFLTYFNYEAQQDKSGLPNDRFSAERPEGSISTLTIQRTEQRDSAMYRCASSFPGAYNEQFFGPGTRLTVL.

The rearrangement uses TRBV7-3 and TRBJ2-3; no clear D gene. The CDR3 length is 14 residues. V lost 3 bases and J 0 bases, leaving 7 bases between the germline ends. Looked up from germline, CDR1 is SGHTA and CDR2 is FQGTGA. The CDR3, as DNA: TGTGCCAGCAGCTTCAGTCCGAGCACAGATACGCAGTATTTT. Protein sequence: CASSFSPSTDTQYF. Using reference TRBV7-3 and TRBJ2-3 for the parts outside the CDR3, the full variable domain is GAGVSQTPSNKVTEKGKYVELRCDPISGHTALYWYRQSLGQGPEFLIYFQGTGAADDSGLPNDRFFAVRPEGSVSTLKIQRTERGDSAVYLCASSFSPSTDTQYFGPGTRLTVL.

V usage is TRBV7-8 and J usage is TRBJ2-5; 8 nucleotides match TRBD1. Germline CDR1 reads SGHVS; CDR2 reads FQNEAQ. V lost 1 base and J lost 4; bases outside the gene matches: 11. The CDR3 contains 17 residues. The CDR3 loop is CASSLGQGMVLIETQYF. CDR3 coding DNA: TGTGCCAGCAGCTTAGGACAGGGGATGGTCCTTATAGAGACCCAGTACTTC.